Each of the 10 T cell receptor beta chains below was sequenced from the same sample in a study of CD8 T cells in ankylosing spondylitis. TCRdb passed the 5' RACE reads through MiXCR, listing each CDR3 protein once. The sample lists about 150,000 distinct CDR3 sequences, under 45% occurring once. Source material: synovial fluid, either unsorted or a sorted T cell fraction (not recorded which). The receptors here all came from a male donor with ankylosing spondylitis.

This clonotype showed up just a few times. The gene calls are TRBV29-1 and TRBJ1-1, with D uncertain. Germline V lookup: CDR1 SQVTM, CDR2 ANQGSEA. V lost 4 bases, J lost 1 base, and 16 bases lay in between. This CDR3 has 15 residues. CDR3 in DNA: TGCAGCGTTGCCCCGACGCGGGTTGAGAACACTGAAGCTTTCTTT. Amino acid sequence: CSVAPTRVENTEAFF.

The chain employs TRBV19 and TRBJ2-4, with TRBD2 matching 9 bases. Trimming at V came to 5 bases and at J to 4 bases, leaving 12 bases not matched to a gene. The germline CDR1 and CDR2 sequences are LNHDA and SQIVND (reference sequence). The CDR3 extends over 17 amino acids. The CDR3 is CASSATRGGVPKNIQYF. As DNA, the CDR3 is TGTGCCAGTAGTGCAACGCGGGGGGGCGTGCCAAAAAACATTCAGTACTTC.

To note about this clonotype: No conserved phenylalanine or tryptophan ends this CDR3, so it is likely a read error. The limits of the CDR3 on the DNA are not certain, so only TCRdb's listed CDR3 is given. V and J are TRBV20-1 and TRBJ1-4; TRBD1 is taken as the D call from the table, unchecked against the DNA. Germline V lookup: CDR1 DFQATT, CDR2 SNEGSKA (reference sequence). Inclusive of both ends, the CDR3 amounts to 10 amino acids. The CDR3 here is CSATGRRAGI.

In its sample, this clonotype was seen many times. This sequence joins TRBV28 and TRBJ1-1; no clear D. V lost 3 bases, J lost 6 bases, and 11 bases lay in between. Germline V lookup: CDR1 MDHEN, CDR2 SYDVKM. This CDR3 has 13 amino acids. The CDR3 DNA reads as TGTGCCAGCAGTTTTGGCGGACGGCCTGAAGCTTTCTTT. Translated: CASSFGGRPEAFF.

This clonotype came up a few times. The V call is TRBV14, the J call TRBJ1-4; D gene ambiguous. Deletions cut 1 base from V and 6 bases from J, with 12 bases between. Germline V CDR1 and CDR2: SGHDN, FVKESK. This CDR3 region has 15 residues. The DNA for the CDR3 is TGTGCCAGCAGCCAAGGGTCGGCAGTCGATGAAAAACTGTTTTTT. Translating it yields CASSQGSAVDEKLFF.

The chain carries TRBV5-1 and TRBJ2-3; D is ambiguous. Between the trimmed V and J ends, which lost 3 bases and 1 base, there was a span of 21 bases. The CDR3 has 18 amino acids. Per the germline V gene, CDR1 is SGHRS and CDR2 is YFSETQ. The CDR3 protein is CASSSNRLPPWGTDTQYF. The CDR3 coding sequence is TGCGCCAGCAGCTCCAATCGACTCCCACCCTGGGGCACAGATACGCAGTATTTT.

This clonotype was detected only a few times. The chain has TRBV27 and TRBJ1-1; weak D call: TRBD1 (6 bases). From germline, CDR1 is MNHEY and CDR2 SMNVEV (reference sequence). Trimming left V 3 bases short and J 4 bases short, with 15 bases between. There are 15 residues in the CDR3. CDR3 nucleotide sequence: TGTGCCAGCAGTTTTGGAATGGGAGGGGGCACTGAAGCTTTCTTT. Translation: CASSFGMGGGTEAFF.

This clonotype has only a few counts. CDR3 sequence: CASSLNSYNSPLHF. The CDR3 DNA sequence: TGTGCCAGCAGTTTGAATTCCTATAATTCACCCCTCCACTTT. The chain carries TRBV28 and TRBJ1-6; D is unclear. Germline V lookup: CDR1 MDHEN, CDR2 SYDVKM. The germline V and J ends were trimmed by 3 bases and 1 base, with 4 bases remaining between them. CDR3 length: 14 residues.

The chain employs TRBV16 and TRBJ1-3; D unclear. This CDR3 has 15 residues. Trimming took off 5 bases at V and 3 bases at J, with 14 bases between the two ends. Germline lookup yields CDR1 KGHSY and CDR2 FQNENV. The CDR3 protein is CASSNEAMGGNTIYF. DNA of the CDR3: TGTGCCAGCAGCAACGAGGCGATGGGTGGAAACACCATATATTTT.

This clonotype showed up just a few times. The chain links TRBV20-1 to TRBJ2-1, with D possibly TRBD1 on 5 matching bases. The CDR3 is made up of 14 amino acids. Germline V gives CDR1 DFQATT, CDR2 SNEGSKA (reference sequence). V shed 0 bases and J shed 9 bases, with 15 bases lying between them. The CDR3 protein is CSAREFQGWSEQFF. The CDR3 coding sequence is TGCAGTGCTAGAGAGTTCCAGGGCTGGAGTGAGCAGTTCTTC.